The T cell receptor (beta chain) under discussion was sequenced for a study of blood T cell repertoires in COVID-19. As originally analysed: Nucleated cell number was recorded as an estimate derived from reference gene primer amplification. TCRdb's table, derived via immunoSEQ multiplex PCR, lists solely in-frame clones and lacks some. The V and J calls and clone size were taken over from that table, and D and trimming were inferred from the DNA. The sample contains about 200,000 clones, around 90% of which appear only once. V was clipped by 10 bases and J by 1 base, with 8 bases between them. The CDR3 spans 12 residues. Germline V gene sequence: CDR1 SEHNR, CDR2 FQNEAQ (reference sequence).

The sequence was collected from a man in his 60s with active or convalescent COVID-19. This chain connects TRBV7-9 to TRBJ1-3; D is ambiguous. The sequenced sample was peripheral blood. CDR3 DNA: TGTGCCACCTCGAGTTCTGGAAACACCATATATTTT. Protein product: CATSSSGNTIYF.